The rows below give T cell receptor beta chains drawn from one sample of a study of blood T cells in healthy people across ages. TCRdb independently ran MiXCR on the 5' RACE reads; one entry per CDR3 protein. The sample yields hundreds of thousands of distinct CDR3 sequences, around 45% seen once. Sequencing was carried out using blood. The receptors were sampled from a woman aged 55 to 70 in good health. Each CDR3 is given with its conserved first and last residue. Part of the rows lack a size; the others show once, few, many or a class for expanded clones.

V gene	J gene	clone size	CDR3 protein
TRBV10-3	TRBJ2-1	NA	CAIAGTTSHWEQFF
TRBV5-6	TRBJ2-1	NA	CASSNGQGAWETQFF
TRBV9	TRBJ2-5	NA	CASSVDLWDPQETQYF
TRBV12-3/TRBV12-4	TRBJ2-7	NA	CASSSKLGLPYGQYF
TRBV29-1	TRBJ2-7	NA	CSVEHFPYEQYF
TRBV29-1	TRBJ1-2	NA	CSVEDWQGSDGYTF
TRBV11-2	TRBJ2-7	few	CASSLESRATYEQYF
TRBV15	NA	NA	CATGIGRLAGVNNEQYF
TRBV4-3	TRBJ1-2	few	CASSQDFAASGWGYTF
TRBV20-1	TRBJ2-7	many	CSASPSQGYEQYF
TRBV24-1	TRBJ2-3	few	CATSDRLSPSTDTQYF
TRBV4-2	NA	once	CASSQDNRPAGAVEQYF
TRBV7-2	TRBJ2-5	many	CASSFQGGGETQYF
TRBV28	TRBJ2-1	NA	CATRGSLYNEQFF
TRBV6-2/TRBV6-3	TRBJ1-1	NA	CASREEGAYTEAFF
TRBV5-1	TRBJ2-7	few	CASSSTSGSFGEQYF
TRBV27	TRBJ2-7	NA	CASRASVHEQYF
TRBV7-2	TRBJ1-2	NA	CASSLVAACLYGYTF
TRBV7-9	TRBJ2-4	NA	CASSSETSGGAIQYF
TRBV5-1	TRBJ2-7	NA	CASSLDPTGSSYEQYF
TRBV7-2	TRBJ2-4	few	CASSPTGMGIQYF
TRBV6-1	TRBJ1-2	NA	CASSEKGLGYTF
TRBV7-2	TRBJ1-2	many	CASSPGTGHGYTF
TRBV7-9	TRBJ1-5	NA	CASSFGNRLQHF
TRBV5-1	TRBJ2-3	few	CASSLSSGRTDTQYF
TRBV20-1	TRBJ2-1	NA	CSARDRGLAGVNEQFF
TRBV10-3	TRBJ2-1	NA	CAISDRGTYDEQFF
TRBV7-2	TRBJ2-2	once	CASIPARNTGELFF
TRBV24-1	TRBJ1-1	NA	CATSGELNTEAFF
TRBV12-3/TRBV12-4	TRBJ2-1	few	CASSLTGEYNEQFF
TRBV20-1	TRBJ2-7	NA	CSARGTDEQYF
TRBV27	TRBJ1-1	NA	CASSLSERGLKRSEAFF
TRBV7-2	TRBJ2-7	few	CASSLEAGRVYEQYF